This T cell receptor (beta chain) derives from a study of T cells in Graves' hyperthyroidism and ophthalmopathy. The V end was cut by 2 bases, the J end by 7 bases, with 18 bases between. Germline V CDR1 and CDR2: LGHDT, YNNKEL (reference sequence). The CDR3 totals 16 residues. Patients with ophthalmopathy all had a Clinical Activity Score of at least 3, a NOSPECS grade of at least 4 and duration under 3 months. Clinical symptoms, serum thyroxine and TRAb, thyroid ultrasound and orbital computed tomography were used for the diagnoses. Amplification of TCR beta CDR3 regions was performed using RNA transcripts as template. The study used the HTBI primer set for a first-round RT-PCR of the TCR CDR3. TCRdb reprocessed the multiplex PCR reads via MiXCR and lists one record per CDR3 protein. Of nearly 600,000 distinct CDR3 sequences listed, 11% to 15% are singletons. Note on this clonotype: A much larger clone differs from this one at a single base, so this may be a read error.

This TCR was recovered from a young woman with Graves' ophthalmopathy. This chain connects TRBV3-1 to TRBJ2-1, with D maybe TRBD2 (6 bases). Sequenced material: blood. Here the CDR3 DNA reads TGTGCCAGCAGCCAAAGTGGGAGGAGTAGAGGAAATGAGCAGTTCTTC. This translates into CASSQSGRSRGNEQFF.